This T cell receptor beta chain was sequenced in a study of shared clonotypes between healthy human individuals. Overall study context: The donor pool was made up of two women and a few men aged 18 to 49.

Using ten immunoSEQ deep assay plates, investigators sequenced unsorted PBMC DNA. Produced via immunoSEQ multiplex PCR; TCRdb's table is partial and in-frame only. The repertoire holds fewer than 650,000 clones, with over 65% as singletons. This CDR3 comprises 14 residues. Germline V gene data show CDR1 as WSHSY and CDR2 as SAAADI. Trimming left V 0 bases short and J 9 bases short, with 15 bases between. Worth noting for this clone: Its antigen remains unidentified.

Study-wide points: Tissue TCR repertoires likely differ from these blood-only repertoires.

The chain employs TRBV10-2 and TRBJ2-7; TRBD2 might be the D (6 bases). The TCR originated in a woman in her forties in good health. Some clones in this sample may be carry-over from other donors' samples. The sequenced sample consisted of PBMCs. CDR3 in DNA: TGCGCCAGCAGTGAGTCAAGGGAGGCCGCGGGGCAGTACTTC. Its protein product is CASSESREAAGQYF.